Measured by frequency, the clone carrying this T cell receptor beta chain is medium-sized (0.01 to 0.1%). Its cognate antigen is unknown. Among CD8+ T cells, TPEX were CCR7+ PD-1+ TIGIT+ early memory cells with exhausted-like traits. This sample is drawn from a study of human CD8 memory T cell subsets. Germline V gives CDR1 SQVTM, CDR2 ANQGSEA. This CDR3 comprises 14 residues. A UMI-labeled 5' RACE approach was the method that produced the TCR beta libraries. TCRdb reprocessed the 5' RACE reads, keeping one entry per CDR3 protein, no DNA. Here the sample table reports around 6,000 distinct CDR3 sequences. Study-wide results and caveats: Stem-like memory T cell repertoires barely overlapped those of precursor exhausted T cells. Measured by normalized Shannon-Wiener diversity, stem-like memory and precursor exhausted T cells were similarly high in diversity, which was not the case for effector memory cells.

This sequence originates from a human donor in good health. Sequencing input: CD8+ T cells from PBMCs. The gene calls are TRBV29-1 and TRBJ2-7; TCRdb designates TRBD1, a call that cannot be tested without DNA. The CDR3 sequence is CSVEDPDRPYEQYF.